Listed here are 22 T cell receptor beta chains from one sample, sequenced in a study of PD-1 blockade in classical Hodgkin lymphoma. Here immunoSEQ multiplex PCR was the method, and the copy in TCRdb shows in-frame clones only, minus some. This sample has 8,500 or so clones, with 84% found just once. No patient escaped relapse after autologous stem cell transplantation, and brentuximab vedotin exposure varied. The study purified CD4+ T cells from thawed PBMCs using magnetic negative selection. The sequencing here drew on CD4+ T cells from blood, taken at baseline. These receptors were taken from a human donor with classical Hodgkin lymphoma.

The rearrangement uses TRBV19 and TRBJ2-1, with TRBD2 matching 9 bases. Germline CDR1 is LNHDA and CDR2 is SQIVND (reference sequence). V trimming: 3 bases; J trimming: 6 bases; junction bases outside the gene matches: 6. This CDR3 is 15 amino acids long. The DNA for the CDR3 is TGTGCCAGTAGTATGGTCGCGGGAGGGCCCAATGAGCAGTTCTTC. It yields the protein CASSMVAGGPNEQFF.

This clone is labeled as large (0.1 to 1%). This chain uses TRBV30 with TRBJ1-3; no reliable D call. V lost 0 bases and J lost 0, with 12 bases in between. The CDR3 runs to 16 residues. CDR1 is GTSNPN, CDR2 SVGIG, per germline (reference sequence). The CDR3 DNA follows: TGTGCCTGGAGTGTACGCGGAGGGAGCTCTGGAAACACCATATATTTT. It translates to CAWSVRGGSSGNTIYF.

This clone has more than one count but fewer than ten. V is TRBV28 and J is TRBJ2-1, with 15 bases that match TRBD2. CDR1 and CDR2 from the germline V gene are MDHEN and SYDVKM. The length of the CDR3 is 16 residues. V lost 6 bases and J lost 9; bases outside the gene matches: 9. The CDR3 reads CASRSGLAGGRGEQFF. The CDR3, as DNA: TGTGCCAGCAGATCAGGACTAGCGGGAGGGCGGGGTGAGCAGTTCTTC.

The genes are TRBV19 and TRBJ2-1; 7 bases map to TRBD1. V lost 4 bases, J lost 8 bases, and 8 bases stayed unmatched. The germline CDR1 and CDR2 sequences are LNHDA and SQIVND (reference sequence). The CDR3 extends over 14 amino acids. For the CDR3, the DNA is TGTGCCAGTAGTAACAGGGGCCTTGTGGATGAGCAGTTCTTC. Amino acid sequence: CASSNRGLVDEQFF. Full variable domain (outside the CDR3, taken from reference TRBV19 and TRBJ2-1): DGGITQSPKYLFRKEGQNVTLSCEQNLNHDAMYWYRQDPGQGLRLIYYSQIVNDFQKGDIAEGYSVSREKKESFPLTVTSAQKNPTAFYLCASSNRGLVDEQFFGPGTRLTVL.

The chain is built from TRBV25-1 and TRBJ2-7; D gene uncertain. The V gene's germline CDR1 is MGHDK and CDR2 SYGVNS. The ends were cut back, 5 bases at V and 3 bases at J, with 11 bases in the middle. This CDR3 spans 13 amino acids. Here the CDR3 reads CASSWTGIYEQYF. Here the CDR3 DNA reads TGTGCCAGCAGTTGGACCGGAATCTACGAGCAGTACTTC.

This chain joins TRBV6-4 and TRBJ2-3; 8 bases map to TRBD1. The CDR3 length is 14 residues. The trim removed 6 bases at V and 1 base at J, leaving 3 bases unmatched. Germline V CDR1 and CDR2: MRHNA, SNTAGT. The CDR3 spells CASSATGGTDTQYF. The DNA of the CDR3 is TGTGCCAGCAGCGCGACAGGGGGCACAGATACGCAGTATTTT.

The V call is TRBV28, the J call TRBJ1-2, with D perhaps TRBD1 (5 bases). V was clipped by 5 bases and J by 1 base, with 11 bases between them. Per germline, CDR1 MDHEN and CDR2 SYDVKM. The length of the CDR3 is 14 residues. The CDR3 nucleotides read TGTGCCAGCAGTCAAGCCGACAGTAACTATGGCTACACCTTC. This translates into CASSQADSNYGYTF.

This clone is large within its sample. The CDR3 protein is CASSKVGKLSANTGELFF. CDR3 sequence (DNA): TGTGCCAGCAGCAAAGTGGGGAAACTTTCCGCGAACACCGGGGAGCTGTTTTTT. The rearrangement uses TRBV21-1 and TRBJ2-2. TRBV21-1 is listed as a pseudogene. This CDR3 comprises 18 residues.

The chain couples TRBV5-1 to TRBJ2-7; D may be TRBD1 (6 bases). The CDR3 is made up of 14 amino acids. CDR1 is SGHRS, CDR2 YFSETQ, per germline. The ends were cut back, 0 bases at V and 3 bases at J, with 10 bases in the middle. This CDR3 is CASSLGGPLYEQYF. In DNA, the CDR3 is TGCGCCAGCAGCTTGGGGGGGCCACTCTACGAGCAGTACTTC.

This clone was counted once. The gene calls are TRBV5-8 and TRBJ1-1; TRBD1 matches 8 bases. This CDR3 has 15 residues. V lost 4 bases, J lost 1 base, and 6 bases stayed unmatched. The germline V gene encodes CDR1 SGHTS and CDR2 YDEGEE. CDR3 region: CASSRRQGTNTEAFF. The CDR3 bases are TGTGCCAGCAGCCGACGACAGGGGACGAACACTGAAGCTTTCTTT.

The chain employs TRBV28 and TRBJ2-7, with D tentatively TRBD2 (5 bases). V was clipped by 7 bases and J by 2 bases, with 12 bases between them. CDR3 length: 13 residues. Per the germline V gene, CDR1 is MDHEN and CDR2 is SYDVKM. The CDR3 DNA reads TGTGCCAGCACCCTATCGGGAACCTACGAGCAGTACTTC. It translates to CASTLSGTYEQYF.

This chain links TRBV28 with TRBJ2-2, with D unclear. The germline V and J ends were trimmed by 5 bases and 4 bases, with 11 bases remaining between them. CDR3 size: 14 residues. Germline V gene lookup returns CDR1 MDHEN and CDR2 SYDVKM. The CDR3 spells CASSTGVTTGELFF. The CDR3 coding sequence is TGTGCCAGCAGTACTGGCGTAACCACCGGGGAGCTGTTTTTT.

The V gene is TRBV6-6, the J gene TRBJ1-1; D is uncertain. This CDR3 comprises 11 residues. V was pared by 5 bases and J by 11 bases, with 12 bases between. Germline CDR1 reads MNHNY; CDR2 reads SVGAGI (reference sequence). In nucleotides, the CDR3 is TGTGCCAGCAGTCCAGGCGATGCGGCTTTCTTT. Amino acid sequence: CASSPGDAAFF.

The DNA for the CDR3 is TGTGCCGTCTCTCGGCGGCTTTCCTACAATGAGCAGTTCTTC. Amino acids: CAVSRRLSYNEQFF. V is TRBV6-5 and J is TRBJ2-1; no clear D gene. Germline CDR1 is MNHEY and CDR2 is SVGAGI. Trimming removed 11 bases at V and 1 base at J, with 15 bases between. This CDR3 contains 14 residues.

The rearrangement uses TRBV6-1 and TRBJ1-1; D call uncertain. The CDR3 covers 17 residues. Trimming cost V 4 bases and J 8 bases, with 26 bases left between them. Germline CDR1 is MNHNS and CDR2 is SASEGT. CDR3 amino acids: CASSVAAAGVGLGEAFF. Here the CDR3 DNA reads TGTGCCAGCAGTGTTGCTGCGGCAGGTGTAGGACTGGGAGAAGCTTTCTTT.

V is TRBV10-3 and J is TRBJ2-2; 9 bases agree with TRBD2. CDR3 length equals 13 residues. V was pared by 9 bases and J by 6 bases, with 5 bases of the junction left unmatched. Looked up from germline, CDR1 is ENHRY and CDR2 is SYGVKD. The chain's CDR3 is CAILAGEAGELFF. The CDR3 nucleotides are TGTGCCATTTTAGCGGGAGAGGCCGGGGAGCTGTTTTTT.

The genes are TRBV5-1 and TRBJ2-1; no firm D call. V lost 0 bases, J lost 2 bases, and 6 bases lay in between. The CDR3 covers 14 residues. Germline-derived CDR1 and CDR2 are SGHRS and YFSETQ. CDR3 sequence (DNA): TGCGCCAGCAGCTTGGGACAAGCCTACAATGAGCAGTTCTTC. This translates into CASSLGQAYNEQFF. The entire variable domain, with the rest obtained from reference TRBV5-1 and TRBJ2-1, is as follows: KAGVTQTPRYLIKTRGQQVTLSCSPISGHRSVSWYQQTPGQGLQFLFEYFSETQRNKGNFPGRFSGRQFSNSRSEMNVSTLELGDSALYLCASSLGQAYNEQFFGPGTRLTVL.

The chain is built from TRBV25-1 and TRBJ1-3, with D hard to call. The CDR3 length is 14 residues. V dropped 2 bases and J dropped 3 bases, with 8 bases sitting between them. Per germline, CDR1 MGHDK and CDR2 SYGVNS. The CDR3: CASSEGVFGNTIYF. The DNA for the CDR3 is TGTGCCAGCAGTGAAGGAGTTTTTGGAAACACCATATATTTT. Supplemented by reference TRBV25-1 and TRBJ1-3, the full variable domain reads EADIYQTPRYLVIGTGKKITLECSQTMGHDKMYWYQQDPGMELHLIHYSYGVNSTEKGDLSSESTVSRIRTEHFPLTLESARPSHTSQYLCASSEGVFGNTIYFGEGSWLTVV.

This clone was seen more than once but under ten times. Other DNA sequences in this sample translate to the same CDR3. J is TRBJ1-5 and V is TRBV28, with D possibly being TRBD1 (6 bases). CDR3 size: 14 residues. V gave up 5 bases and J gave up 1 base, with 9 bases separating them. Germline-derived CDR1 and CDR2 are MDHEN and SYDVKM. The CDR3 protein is CASSRDNSNQPQHF. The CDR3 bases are TGTGCCAGCAGTCGGGACAACAGCAATCAGCCCCAGCATTTT.

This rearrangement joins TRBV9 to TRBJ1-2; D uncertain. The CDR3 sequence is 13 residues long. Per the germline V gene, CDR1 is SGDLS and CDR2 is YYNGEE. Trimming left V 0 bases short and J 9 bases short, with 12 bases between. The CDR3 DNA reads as TGTGCCAGCAGCGTAGCTCATACCAGTAGCTACACCTTC. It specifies CASSVAHTSSYTF.

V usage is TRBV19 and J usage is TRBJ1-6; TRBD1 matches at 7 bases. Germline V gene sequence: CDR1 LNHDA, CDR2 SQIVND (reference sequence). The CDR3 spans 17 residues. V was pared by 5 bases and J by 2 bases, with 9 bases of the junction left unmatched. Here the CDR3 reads CASSPRTGVAYNSPLHF. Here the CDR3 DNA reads TGTGCCAGTAGTCCCCGTACAGGGGTCGCCTATAATTCACCCCTCCACTTT.

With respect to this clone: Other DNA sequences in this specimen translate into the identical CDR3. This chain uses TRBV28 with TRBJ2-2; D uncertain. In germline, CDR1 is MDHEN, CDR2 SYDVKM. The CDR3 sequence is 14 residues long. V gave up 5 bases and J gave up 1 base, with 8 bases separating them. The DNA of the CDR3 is TGTGCCAGCAGTCCCTCCGGGAACACCGGGGAGCTGTTTTTT. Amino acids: CASSPSGNTGELFF.